This entry lists 28 T cell receptor beta chains sequenced from one sample in a study of cytomegalovirus exposure and HLA in healthy donors. With 60 Vbeta and 13 Jbeta primers, the PCR was carried out. The table came from immunoSEQ multiplex PCR; TCRdb's copy has only in-frame clones and leaves some out. The data hold over 150,000 clones, with around 88% observed a single time. Sequences were obtained from PBMCs. These receptors were obtained from a woman aged 25 to 39 in good health and CMV-seronegative.

This chain joins TRBV27 and TRBJ2-1; D possibly corresponds to TRBD1 (5 bases). The CDR3 is 15 amino acids. Deletions cut 2 bases from V and 3 bases from J, with 11 bases between. The V gene's germline CDR1 is MNHEY and CDR2 SMNVEV (reference sequence). The CDR3 nucleotides are TGTGCCAGCAGTTTAATTCAGGGATTCTACAATGAGCAGTTCTTC. Translated, it gives CASSLIQGFYNEQFF.

A single count supports this clone. V gene TRBV6-6 combines with J gene TRBJ2-7; D may be TRBD2 (5 bases). The CDR3 spans 14 residues. Trimming left V 2 bases short and J 0 bases short, with 8 bases between. The germline V gene has CDR1 MNHNY and CDR2 SVGAGI (reference sequence). The CDR3 nucleotides are TGTGCCAGCAGTTACGGGGAGCGCTCCTACGAGCAGTACTTC. This encodes CASSYGERSYEQYF.

The J gene is TRBJ2-1, the V gene TRBV25-1; tentatively, D is TRBD2 (6 bases). The CDR3 loop spans 16 amino acids. The germline V and J ends were trimmed by 2 bases and 3 bases, with 14 bases remaining between them. Germline CDR1 is MGHDK and CDR2 is SYGVNS. The CDR3 here is CASSEGRSLGYNEQFF. DNA of the CDR3: TGTGCCAGCAGTGAAGGGAGGAGTCTCGGCTACAATGAGCAGTTCTTC.

This chain joins TRBV5-1 and TRBJ1-3; D is uncertain. Trimming left V 0 bases short and J 0 bases short, with 10 bases between. Germline V gene sequence: CDR1 SGHRS, CDR2 YFSETQ. The CDR3 is 16 amino acids. CDR3 sequence reads: CASSLVQSNSGNTIYF. The CDR3 coding sequence is TGCGCCAGCAGCTTGGTACAGTCGAACTCTGGAAACACCATATATTTT. Complete variable domain (other parts from reference TRBV5-1 and TRBJ1-3): KAGVTQTPRYLIKTRGQQVTLSCSPISGHRSVSWYQQTPGQGLQFLFEYFSETQRNKGNFPGRFSGRQFSNSRSEMNVSTLELGDSALYLCASSLVQSNSGNTIYFGEGSWLTVV.

A single count supports this clone. The CDR3 DNA reads TGCGCCAGGCGACAGGGGGCCCGAGAGACCCAGTACTTC. Its translation: CARRQGARETQYF. The chain is built from TRBV5-1 and TRBJ2-5; 10 nucleotides match TRBD1. From germline, CDR1 is SGHRS and CDR2 YFSETQ. After removal of 8 bases from V and 4 bases from J, the junction contained 5 bases not matched to a gene. This CDR3 comprises 13 residues.

The chain recombines TRBV7-2 with TRBJ2-1, with TRBD2 matching 11 bases. V shed 1 base and J 5 bases; nucleotides not matched to a gene: 4. The CDR3 is made up of 16 amino acids. CDR1 and CDR2 (germline): SGHTA, FQGNSA. Here the CDR3 reads CASSLGRLAGHNEQFF. CDR3 DNA: TGTGCCAGCAGCTTAGGCCGACTAGCGGGGCACAATGAGCAGTTCTTC. The full variable domain, with the rest looked up from reference TRBV7-2 and TRBJ2-1, is GAGVSQSPSNKVTEKGKDVELRCDPISGHTALYWYRQSLGQGLEFLIYFQGNSAPDKSGLPSDRFSAERTGGSVSTLTIQRTQQEDSAVYLCASSLGRLAGHNEQFFGPGTRLTVL.

This chain links TRBV18 with TRBJ2-2; tentatively, D is TRBD1 (5 bases). The V and J ends lost 1 base and 5 bases respectively, with 17 bases between them. Germline V lookup: CDR1 KGHSH, CDR2 LQKENI. The CDR3 is 17 residues long. The chain's CDR3 is CASSPLDTLIRTGELFF. The CDR3 bases are TGTGCCAGCTCACCACTGGACACATTAATTAGGACCGGGGAGCTGTTTTTT.

The chain uses TRBV6-5 and TRBJ1-2; no clear D. This CDR3 comprises 15 residues. V lost 6 bases to trimming and J lost 2 bases, with 16 bases between them. The germline CDR1 and CDR2 sequences are MNHEY and SVGAGI. CDR3 residues: CASREYTEANYGYTF. CDR3 coding DNA: TGTGCCAGCAGAGAATACACAGAAGCCAACTATGGCTACACCTTC.

The chain recombines TRBV11-3 with TRBJ2-3; 8 nucleotides align to TRBD2. The germline CDR1 and CDR2 sequences are SGHNT and YENEEA. Trimming took 4 bases from V and 3 from J; bases not matched to a gene: 3. The CDR3 spans 14 residues. The CDR3 reads CASSYGGETDTQYF. The CDR3 bases are TGTGCCAGCAGCTACGGGGGGGAGACAGATACGCAGTATTTT.

The gene calls are TRBV19 and TRBJ2-7; 15 nucleotides match TRBD2. The germline V gene encodes CDR1 LNHDA and CDR2 SQIVND (reference sequence). CDR3 size: 14 residues. J gave up 7 bases and V 10 bases, and 8 bases lay outside the gene matches. The chain's CDR3 is CATRTSGRAREQYF. The CDR3, as DNA: TGTGCCACCCGGACTAGCGGGAGGGCAAGGGAGCAGTACTTC.

The chain combines TRBV2 with TRBJ2-7, with D possibly being TRBD1 (7 bases). Germline lookup yields CDR1 SNHLY and CDR2 FYNNEI. V gave up 7 bases and J gave up 2 bases, with 18 bases separating them. The CDR3 is made up of 15 amino acids. Written as DNA, the CDR3 is TGTGCCAGCATGAGAGGCGCGGGACAGACCTACGAGCAGTACTTC. Translating gives CASMRGAGQTYEQYF.

The chain combines TRBV4-3 with TRBJ1-6, with 7 bases matching TRBD1. Germline values: CDR1 LGHNA, CDR2 YSLEER. The CDR3 is 13 residues long. Germline trimming cut 4 bases from V and 8 bases from J; bases unmatched to any gene: 2. The CDR3 protein is CASSRDSYSPLHF. In nucleotides, the CDR3 is TGCGCCAGCAGCCGGGACAGTTATTCACCCCTCCACTTT.

J is TRBJ2-3 and V is TRBV10-3, with TRBD2 identical over 8 bases. Germline V gene sequence: CDR1 ENHRY, CDR2 SYGVKD. The V and J ends lost 3 bases and 3 bases, in that order; junction bases with no gene match: 2. The CDR3 is 14 residues long. CDR3 nucleotide sequence: TGTGCCATCAGTGAACGCGGGAGGACAGATACGCAGTATTTT. This encodes CAISERGRTDTQYF.

V is TRBV9 and J is TRBJ2-3, with TRBD1 matching over 8 bases. The length of the CDR3 is 16 residues. With V trimmed by 0 bases and J by 5 bases, 8 bases remained unmatched. Looked up from germline, CDR1 is SGDLS and CDR2 is YYNGEE. CDR3 DNA: TGTGCCAGCAGCGTAGTTCAGGGGGCAGGAGGAGATACGCAGTATTTT. Translated: CASSVVQGAGGDTQYF. The variable domain in full, completed from reference TRBV9 and TRBJ2-3, reads DSGVTQTPKHLITATGQRVTLRCSPRSGDLSVYWYQQSLDQGLQFLIQYYNGEERAKGNILERFSAQQFPDLHSELNLSSLELGDSALYFCASSVVQGAGGDTQYFGPGTRLTVL.

This chain connects TRBV10-3 to TRBJ1-1, with 9 bases fitting TRBD1. The CDR3 spans 12 residues. CDR1 and CDR2 (germline): ENHRY, SYGVKD. Trimming removed 10 bases from V and 6 bases from J; junction bases left unmatched: 6. CDR3 residues: CATGTGLPEAFF. CDR3 sequence (DNA): TGTGCCACCGGGACAGGGTTACCTGAAGCTTTCTTT.

The chain uses TRBV4-1 and TRBJ2-1, with TRBD2 as a possible D gene (6 bases). CDR1 is MGHRA, CDR2 YSYEKL, per germline. Trimming shortened V by 4 bases and J by 1 base, and 8 bases separated the two germline ends. This CDR3 spans 14 amino acids. CDR3 region: CASSPGESYNEQFF. The CDR3 DNA reads TGCGCCAGCAGCCCGGGAGAGTCCTACAATGAGCAGTTCTTC.

Remarks on this clone: Different DNA sequences within this sample yield the same CDR3. This rearrangement joins TRBV5-1 to TRBJ2-7; D not resolved. The V and J ends lost 0 bases and 1 base respectively, with 8 bases between them. This CDR3 is built from 14 residues. Germline CDR1 reads SGHRS; CDR2 reads YFSETQ. The CDR3 sequence is CASSLVSGSYEQYF. CDR3 DNA: TGCGCCAGCAGCTTGGTGTCCGGTTCCTACGAGCAGTACTTC.

The chain combines TRBV14 with TRBJ2-1; TRBD2 matches at 8 bases. V was clipped by 4 bases and J by 4 bases; unmatched bases: 9. CDR3 length equals 16 residues. Germline CDR1 is SGHDN and CDR2 is FVKESK. This CDR3 is CASSRHDGGAYNEQFF. CDR3 coding DNA: TGTGCCAGCAGCCGACACGACGGGGGGGCTTACAATGAGCAGTTCTTC.

The CDR3 DNA reads TGTGCCAGCAGCCCAGACACTCGCTCCTACGAGCAGTACTTC. Its translation: CASSPDTRSYEQYF. V usage is TRBV7-9 and J usage is TRBJ2-7; D ambiguous. Between the trimmed V and J ends, which lost 5 bases and 0 bases, there was a span of 11 bases. This CDR3 has 14 residues. Germline V lookup: CDR1 SEHNR, CDR2 FQNEAQ (reference sequence).

Remarks on this clone: Other DNA sequences of this sample code for an identical CDR3. The CDR3 loop reads CASSLGGANEQFF. The CDR3, as DNA: TGTGCCAGCAGCTTAGGGGGGGCTAATGAGCAGTTCTTC. This sequence joins TRBV5-4 and TRBJ2-1; maybe TRBD2 (7 bases). In germline, CDR1 is SGHNT, CDR2 YYREEE (reference sequence). CDR3 length equals 13 residues. Trimming cost V 2 bases and J 7 bases, with 10 bases left between them.

This chain links TRBV28 with TRBJ2-7, with 8 positions matching TRBD2. The V segment lost 5 bases and the J segment 4 bases; nucleotides outside the gene matches: 7. The CDR3 has 14 amino acids. Germline V gives CDR1 MDHEN, CDR2 SYDVKM. The CDR3 loop reads CASSLLTSAYEQYF. The CDR3 region has the DNA TGTGCCAGCAGTCTGTTGACTAGCGCGTACGAGCAGTACTTC.

The genes are TRBV21-1 and TRBJ2-5; TRBD2, the D gene given by the table, was not confirmed from the DNA. TRBV21-1 corresponds to a pseudogene. CDR3 length equals 14 residues. CDR3 protein: CASSGGGMGETQYF. CDR3 bases: TGTGCCAGCAGCGGCGGGGGAATGGGAGAGACCCAGTACTTC.

The chain is built from TRBV6-5 and TRBJ1-2; D not certain. Germline CDR1 MNHEY, CDR2 SVGAGI. The CDR3 is made up of 13 amino acids. V was trimmed by 6 bases and J by 7 bases, leaving 15 bases between them. The CDR3 DNA sequence: TGTGCCAGCAGCATGCAAGCGGGCTTTGGCTACACCTTC. Encoded protein: CASSMQAGFGYTF.

J is TRBJ2-2 and V is TRBV5-4, with D tentatively TRBD2 (5 bases). CDR3 length equals 17 residues. Germline assignment: CDR1 SGHNT and CDR2 YYREEE (reference sequence). Trimming cost V 4 bases and J 5 bases, with 21 bases left between them. The CDR3: CASSPSAGKTGTGELFF. The CDR3 region has the DNA TGTGCCAGCAGCCCGTCAGCCGGGAAAACGGGAACCGGGGAGCTGTTTTTT.

The chain recombines TRBV7-2 with TRBJ1-2; 10 bases line up with TRBD1. Germline V gene lookup returns CDR1 SGHTA and CDR2 FQGNSA. The CDR3 contains 14 residues. V lost 3 bases, J lost 9 bases, and 7 bases stayed unmatched. For the CDR3, the DNA is TGTGCCAGCAGCTTGAGCCGGGACAGGGGAAGCTACACCTTC. It codes for CASSLSRDRGSYTF.

This clone appeared a single time. V usage is TRBV5-5 and J usage is TRBJ2-7; unclear D gene. The V end was cut by 0 bases, the J end by 0 bases, with 13 bases between. The CDR3 has 16 residues. Germline assignment: CDR1 SGHKS and CDR2 YYEKEE (reference sequence). CDR3 in amino acids: CASSLDLHPSSYEQYF. As DNA, the CDR3 is TGTGCCAGCAGCTTGGATCTCCACCCCAGCTCCTACGAGCAGTACTTC. Full variable domain (missing parts from reference TRBV5-5 and TRBJ2-7): DAGVTQSPTHLIKTRGQQVTLRCSPISGHKSVSWYQQVLGQGPQFIFQYYEKEERGRGNFPDRFSARQFPNYSSELNVNALLLGDSALYLCASSLDLHPSSYEQYFGPGTRLTVT.

The chain is built from TRBV7-9 and TRBJ2-2, with 8 nucleotides matching TRBD2. Losses at the gene ends were 3 bases for V and 2 bases for J; bases not matched to a gene: 8. The CDR3 totals 17 residues. From germline, CDR1 is SEHNR and CDR2 FQNEAQ (reference sequence). CDR3 sequence (DNA): TGTGCCAGCAGCTTCCCCCGACTAGCGTCAAACACCGGGGAGCTGTTTTTT. It is translated as CASSFPRLASNTGELFF. The whole variable domain, filled in from reference TRBV7-9 and TRBJ2-2, reads DTGVSQNPRHKITKRGQNVTFRCDPISEHNRLYWYRQTLGQGPEFLTYFQNEAQLEKSRLLSDRFSAERPKGSFSTLEIQRTEQGDSAMYLCASSFPRLASNTGELFFGEGSRLTVL.

This chain links TRBV28 with TRBJ2-3, with 10 bases lining up with TRBD1. J lost 4 bases, V lost 10 bases, and 8 bases had no gene match. CDR3 length: 14 residues. The germline gives CDR1 MDHEN, CDR2 SYDVKM. The CDR3 sequence: CATTDRGRADTQYF. The CDR3 region has the DNA TGTGCCACCACAGACAGGGGGCGCGCAGATACGCAGTATTTT.